This T cell receptor beta chain originates from a study of siplizumab effects on memory and regulatory T cells. CDR1 and CDR2 (germline): ENHRY, SYGVKD. CDR3 size: 12 residues. V lost 3 bases and J lost 7, with 7 bases in between. The table came from immunoSEQ multiplex PCR; TCRdb's copy has only in-frame clones and leaves some out. This sample has 50,000 to 70,000 clones; nearly 98% occur once, and the top ten carry roughly 0.1%. Study-wide findings and caveats: No functional test confirmed suppression by proliferating siplizumab-culture Tregs. The apparent diversity of naive T cells exceeded that of memory cells, and naive T cells seemed to make a major contribution to the alloresponse. The study found that siplizumab significantly reduced alloreactive sequences traceable to unstimulated CD4+ memory cells. A mean of around 69% of mappable alloreactive CD4+ clones were Treg-derived with siplizumab, compared with 26.9% in controls.

Points on this clone: Its target is not known.

This chain links TRBV10-3 with TRBJ2-1; possibly TRBD2 for D (5 bases). Specimen: naive CD8+ T cells sorted from blood. This receptor was taken from a human donor in good health. In DNA form, the CDR3 reads TGTGCCATCAGTGATAGCGAGAATGAGCAGTTCTTC. This translates into CAISDSENEQFF.